The 17 T cell receptor beta chains listed next were all sequenced from one sample in a study of blood T cell repertoires in COVID-19. TCRdb keeps only in-frame clones here, not all; method: immunoSEQ multiplex PCR. Of about 57,000 clones listed, around 80% were seen once; the top ten hold approximately 3.5%. Source material: PBMCs or T cells enriched from blood (not recorded which). Receptors originate from a woman between 40 and 50 years old with acute COVID-19.

This clone was seen many times. The chain links TRBV5-6 to TRBJ1-2; the D is unclear. CDR3 size: 14 residues. Trimming stripped 0 bases from V and 6 bases from J, with 12 bases between. CDR1 and CDR2 from the germline V gene are SGHDT and YYEEEE. Written as DNA, the CDR3 is TGTGCCAGCAGCTTGGGACATGCGAATCATGGCTACACCTTC. Protein: CASSLGHANHGYTF.

The chain joins TRBV29-1 to TRBJ2-2; no clear D gene. Trimming removed 8 bases from V and 5 bases from J, with 9 bases in between. The CDR3 length is 11 residues. From germline, CDR1 is SQVTM and CDR2 ANQGSEA. CDR3 sequence: CSFGQTGELFF. Written as DNA, the CDR3 is TGCAGCTTTGGTCAGACCGGGGAGCTGTTTTTT.

The chain recombines TRBV10-3 with TRBJ1-5; the D gene is possibly TRBD1 (5 bases). The germline gives CDR1 ENHRY, CDR2 SYGVKD. Trimming stripped 2 bases from V and 2 bases from J, with 13 bases between. The CDR3 length is 16 residues. The CDR3 loop reads CAISEDRLIGNQPQHF. The CDR3 DNA reads as TGTGCCATCAGTGAGGACAGATTGATTGGCAATCAGCCCCAGCATTTT.

The J gene is TRBJ1-2, the V gene TRBV7-9; TRBD1 agrees at 10 bases. With V trimmed by 7 bases and J by 2 bases, 7 bases remained unmatched. The CDR3 runs to 15 residues. Per germline, CDR1 SEHNR and CDR2 FQNEAQ (reference sequence). The CDR3 is CASTLGTGANYGYTF. The CDR3 coding sequence is TGTGCCAGCACCTTGGGGACAGGGGCGAACTATGGCTACACCTTC.

The V and J genes are TRBV9 and TRBJ1-1, with D possibly being TRBD1 (6 bases). Germline CDR1 SGDLS, CDR2 YYNGEE. Trimming shortened V by 2 bases and J by 1 base, and 6 bases separated the two germline ends. This CDR3 contains 13 residues. CDR3 in DNA: TGTGCCAGCAGCGTGACAGGGAACACTGAAGCTTTCTTT. Translating gives CASSVTGNTEAFF.

The chain uses TRBV5-1 and TRBJ2-5; 13 positions match TRBD2. Per the germline V gene, CDR1 is SGHRS and CDR2 is YFSETQ. The CDR3 length is 15 residues. The V and J ends lost 4 bases and 5 bases, in that order; junction bases with no gene match: 5. CDR3 bases: TGCGCCAGCAGCATCGGGACTAGCGGGACGGAGACCCAGTACTTC. Translating gives CASSIGTSGTETQYF.

A word on this clone: The same CDR3 is also encoded by other DNA sequences in this sample. This CDR3 reads CASSLGGGGGSSLNEQFF. The DNA of the CDR3 is TGTGCCAGCAGCTTAGGGGGTGGGGGAGGGAGTAGTCTCAATGAGCAGTTCTTC. The chain uses TRBV7-9 and TRBJ2-1; the match to TRBD2 covers 7 bases. V trimming: 1 base; J trimming: 6 bases; junction bases outside the gene matches: 15. Germline CDR1 is SEHNR and CDR2 is FQNEAQ (reference sequence). The CDR3 length is 18 residues.

The chain employs TRBV27 and TRBJ2-2; 7 bases align to TRBD1. Trimming removed 5 bases from V and 2 bases from J; junction bases left unmatched: 11. The CDR3 is 17 residues long. Germline V gives CDR1 MNHEY, CDR2 SMNVEV (reference sequence). The CDR3 protein is CASSPPRDRVNTGELFF. The CDR3 coding sequence is TGTGCCAGCAGTCCTCCGCGAGACAGGGTTAACACCGGGGAGCTGTTTTTT.

This rearrangement joins TRBV28 to TRBJ1-1; D is perhaps TRBD1 (5 bases). V was pared by 6 bases and J by 4 bases, with 12 bases between. CDR1 MDHEN and CDR2 SYDVKM come from the germline V gene. The CDR3 consists of 13 residues. CDR3 in DNA: TGTGCCAGCAGCCCGGGGGGGGGCACTGAAGCTTTCTTT. Encoded protein: CASSPGGGTEAFF. The complete variable domain, with remaining parts taken from reference TRBV28 and TRBJ1-1, reads DVKVTQSSRYLVKRTGEKVFLECVQDMDHENMFWYRQDPGLGLRLIYFSYDVKMKEKGDIPEGYSVSREKKERFSLILESASTNQTSMYLCASSPGGGTEAFFGQGTRLTVV.

The gene calls are TRBV2 and TRBJ1-5, with D possibly being TRBD1 (5 bases). The V end lost 7 bases, the J end lost 6 bases, and 16 bases lay between the germline ends. The germline V gene has CDR1 SNHLY and CDR2 FYNNEI. This CDR3 is 14 amino acids long. CDR3 sequence (DNA): TGTGCCAGCACCGAGTGGGGCTACGGTCAGCCCCAGCATTTT. This gives the protein CASTEWGYGQPQHF.

The V gene is TRBV27, the J gene TRBJ1-6; a weak D match, TRBD1 (6 bases). Germline V gene sequence: CDR1 MNHEY, CDR2 SMNVEV (reference sequence). This CDR3 has 13 residues. V lost 1 base, J lost 11 bases, and 9 bases lay in between. This CDR3 is CASSLWGGPPLHF. The CDR3 DNA sequence: TGTGCCAGCAGTTTATGGGGGGGCCCACCCCTCCACTTT.

This chain uses TRBV6-5 with TRBJ2-3; 8 bases are a match to TRBD1. The CDR3 has 16 amino acids. V was clipped by 4 bases and J by 0 bases; unmatched bases: 6. Germline values: CDR1 MNHEY, CDR2 SVGAGI. CDR3 sequence reads: CASSFFGQGSTDTQYF. CDR3 in DNA: TGTGCCAGCAGTTTCTTCGGACAGGGTAGCACAGATACGCAGTATTTT.

This chain uses TRBV19 with TRBJ1-3; D not certain. CDR1 LNHDA and CDR2 SQIVND come from the germline V gene (reference sequence). The CDR3 has 13 amino acids. The germline V and J ends were trimmed by 4 bases and 7 bases, with 11 bases remaining between them. As DNA, the CDR3 is TGTGCCAGTAGTACTACTGGAGCGAACACCATATATTTT. Its translation: CASSTTGANTIYF.

In this sample, this clone turned up a few times. The chain links TRBV10-2 to TRBJ1-4, with 11 nucleotides matching TRBD1. Germline V lookup: CDR1 WSHSY, CDR2 SAAADI. The V segment lost 6 bases and the J segment 5 bases; nucleotides outside the gene matches: 2. The CDR3 consists of 14 residues. The DNA for the CDR3 is TGCGCCAGCAGGGACAGGGGGCACAATGAAAAACTGTTTTTT. It translates to CASRDRGHNEKLFF.

The chain combines TRBV4-1 with TRBJ1-2, with TRBD1 as a possible D gene (6 bases). Trimming shortened V by 4 bases and J by 8 bases, and 14 bases separated the two germline ends. The CDR3 has 13 amino acids. CDR1 and CDR2 from the germline V gene are MGHRA and YSYEKL. The CDR3 region has the DNA TGCGCCAGCAGCCCCTTGTCAGGGGAAGGCTACACCTTC. It encodes CASSPLSGEGYTF.

This chain joins TRBV6-5 and TRBJ1-3; D ambiguous. CDR1 is MNHEY, CDR2 SVGAGI, per germline. V lost 7 bases, J lost 0 bases, and 13 bases lay in between. The CDR3 sequence is 15 residues long. Here the CDR3 DNA reads TGTGCCAGCACTCAGGACTTCCGCTCTGGAAACACCATATATTTT. Translated: CASTQDFRSGNTIYF.

The chain combines TRBV5-4 with TRBJ2-5; 12 nucleotides agree with TRBD2. The ends lost 5 bases at V and 4 bases at J; junction bases unmatched: 6. Germline-derived CDR1 and CDR2 are SGHNT and YYREEE (reference sequence). The CDR3 runs 15 residues. The CDR3 here is CASSLLAGGRETQYF. CDR3 DNA sequence: TGTGCCAGCAGTTTACTAGCGGGGGGAAGAGAGACCCAGTACTTC.